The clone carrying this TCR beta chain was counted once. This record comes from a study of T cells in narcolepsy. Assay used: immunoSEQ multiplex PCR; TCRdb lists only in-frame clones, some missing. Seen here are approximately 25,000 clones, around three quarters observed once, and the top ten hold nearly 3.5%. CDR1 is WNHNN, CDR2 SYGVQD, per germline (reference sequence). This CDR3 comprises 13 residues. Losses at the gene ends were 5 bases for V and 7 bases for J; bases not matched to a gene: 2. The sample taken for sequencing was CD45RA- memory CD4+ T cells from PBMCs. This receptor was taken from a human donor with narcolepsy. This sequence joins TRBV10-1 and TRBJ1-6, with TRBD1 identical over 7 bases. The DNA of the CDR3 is TGCGCCAGCAGTCAGGGACAGAATTCACCCCTCCACTTT. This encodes CASSQGQNSPLHF.